The rows below give T cell receptor beta chains drawn from one sample of a study of CD8 T cells in Susac syndrome. TCRdb recomputed calls from the immunoSEQ multiplex PCR reads with MiXCR, one row per CDR3 protein. The data show under 250,000 distinct CDR3 sequences, with approximately 94% seen just once and roughly 0.14% held by the top ten. Sequencing was done on a sample of CD4+ T cells from PBMCs. The receptors were gathered from a human donor with Susac syndrome. Each CDR3 is given with its conserved first and last residue. D genes are given only for firm matches. Some rows mark clone size as missing; the rest say once, few, many or name a class of expanded clone.

j_call clone_size cdr3_length d_call v_call cdr3_aa cdr3_nt
TRBJ2-1 - 15 TRBD2 TRBV11-2 CASSVSGGAGNEQFF TGTGCCAGCAGCGTTAGCGGGGGGGCCGGGAATGAGCAGTTCTTC
TRBJ1-2 - 11 - TRBV30 CAWSVRSGYTF TGTGCCTGGAGTGTAAGAAGTGGCTACACCTTC
TRBJ1-1 - 16 TRBD1 TRBV15 CATRENDPRAPGGAFF TGTGCCACCAGAGAAAACGACCCACGGGCGCCAGGGGGTGCTTTCTTT
TRBJ2-1 - 14 - TRBV20-1 CSAGGYRGDNEQFF TGCAGTGCAGGGGGATATCGGGGCGACAATGAGCAGTTCTTC
TRBJ1-6 - 14 - TRBV9 CASSVRQADSPLHF TGTGCCAGCAGCGTCCGACAGGCGGATTCACCCCTCCACTTT
TRBJ1-2 few 14 TRBD1 TRBV6-2/TRBV6-3 CASSYGTANYGYTF TGTGCCAGCAGTTACGGGACAGCTAACTATGGCTACACCTTC
TRBJ1-2 - 17 - TRBV9 CASSPNPLDHAVGGYTF TGTGCCAGCAGCCCAAACCCCCTGGACCACGCGGTAGGTGGCTACACCTTC
TRBJ1-4 - 15 - TRBV30 CAWSANRALGEKLFF TGTGCCTGGAGTGCTAACCGGGCCCTCGGGGAAAAACTGTTTTTT
TRBJ1-6 once 17 - TRBV29-1 CSVEPNVGVEENSPLHF TGCAGCGTTGAACCCAACGTTGGGGTGGAGGAGAATTCACCCCTCCACTTT
TRBJ1-5 - 18 TRBD1 TRBV20-1 CSARAPGQGPYSNQPQHF TGCAGTGCTAGAGCCCCGGGACAGGGCCCTTATAGCAATCAGCCCCAGCATTTT
TRBJ1-5 - 15 - TRBV27 CASSPTGISNQPQHF TGTGCCAGCAGTCCCACAGGGATTAGCAATCAGCCCCAGCATTTT
TRBJ2-6 - 14 - TRBV2 CAVPGRQGANVLTF TGTGCCGTCCCGGGGCGGCAAGGGGCCAACGTCCTGACTTTC
TRBJ2-1 once 12 - TRBV6-4 CARLTNYNEQFF TGTGCCAGACTAACAAATTACAATGAGCAGTTCTTC
TRBJ1-1 - 15 - TRBV12-3/TRBV12-4 CASSPRTGFDTEAFF TGTGCCAGCAGTCCTCGTACAGGGTTCGACACTGAAGCTTTCTTT
TRBJ2-1 - 12 - TRBV6-1 CASSETEQEQFF TGTGCCAGCAGTGAAACAGAGCAGGAGCAGTTCTTC
TRBJ1-5 - 16 TRBD1 TRBV20-1 CSAARTGKGGNQPQHF TGCAGTGCCGCTCGGACAGGGAAGGGGGGCAATCAGCCCCAGCATTTT
TRBJ2-2 - 15 - TRBV7-8 CASSVIDRNTGELFF TGTGCCAGCAGCGTAATAGACAGAAACACCGGGGAGCTGTTTTTT
TRBJ2-1 - 17 - TRBV12-3/TRBV12-4 CASSFKGLMLSYNEQFF TGTGCCAGCAGTTTTAAGGGGCTGATGCTTTCCTACAATGAGCAGTTCTTC
TRBJ2-2 few 14 TRBD1 TRBV12-3/TRBV12-4 CASSRTGTDGELFF TGTGCCAGCAGTCGGACAGGGACAGACGGGGAGCTGTTTTTT
TRBJ2-1 - 16 TRBD2 TRBV5-1 CASSRGGPESYNEQFF TGCGCCAGCAGCCGGGGGGGCCCGGAGTCCTACAATGAGCAGTTCTTC
TRBJ1-2 - 17 - TRBV9 CASSPHLRGQRLYSYTF TGTGCCAGCAGCCCTCACCTCAGAGGACAGCGCCTTTATAGCTACACCTTC
TRBJ1-1 - 14 TRBD1 TRBV14 CASSQDFGDSEAFF TGTGCCAGCAGCCAAGATTTCGGGGACAGTGAAGCTTTCTTT
TRBJ2-5 - 13 - TRBV7-3 CASSSDRQETQYF TGTGCCAGCAGCTCTGACAGGCAAGAGACCCAGTACTTC
TRBJ1-5 - 15 - TRBV4-2 CASSQEKGPRQPQHF TGTGCCAGCAGCCAAGAAAAGGGCCCACGTCAGCCCCAGCATTTT
TRBJ2-5 - 16 - TRBV9 CASSPYPGTIQETQYF TGTGCCAGCAGCCCCTATCCCGGGACGATCCAAGAGACCCAGTACTTC
TRBJ1-6 - 14 - TRBV19 CASSIDSHNSPLHF TGTGCCAGTAGTATCGACAGTCATAATTCACCCCTCCACTTT
TRBJ1-5 - 12 - TRBV12-3/TRBV12-4 CASSTENQPQHF TGTGCCAGCAGTACAGAAAATCAGCCCCAGCATTTT
TRBJ2-2 once 12 - TRBV12-3/TRBV12-4 CASNPHTGELFF TGTGCCAGCAACCCCCACACCGGGGAGCTGTTTTTT
TRBJ1-1 - 12 TRBD1 TRBV29-1 CSVRTGATEAFF TGCAGCGTAAGGACAGGGGCGACTGAAGCTTTCTTT
TRBJ1-2 - 15 TRBD1 TRBV19 CASSAPDRAGAGYTF TGTGCCAGTAGTGCCCCGGACAGGGCCGGCGCGGGCTACACCTTC
TRBJ1-1 - 15 - TRBV28 CASNGMSPGAAEAFF TGTGCCAGCAACGGGATGTCGCCAGGGGCGGCTGAAGCTTTCTTT
TRBJ1-4 - 13 - TRBV6-5 CASSYSRVEKLFF TGTGCCAGCAGTTACAGCAGGGTTGAAAAACTGTTTTTT
TRBJ1-2 - 14 - TRBV20-1 CSARGLQGPYGYTF TGCAGTGCTAGAGGACTACAGGGCCCTTATGGCTACACCTTC
TRBJ1-2 once 13 - TRBV12-3/TRBV12-4 CASNSGFDYGYTF TGTGCCAGCAACTCAGGGTTTGACTATGGCTACACCTTC
TRBJ1-6 - 18 - TRBV3-1 CASSPNKLGISYNSPLHF TGTGCCAGCAGCCCGAACAAACTAGGGATCTCCTATAATTCACCCCTCCACTTT
TRBJ1-2 - 15 TRBD1 TRBV3-1 CASSQGQGSNYGYTF TGTGCCAGCAGCCAAGGACAGGGGTCTAACTATGGCTACACCTTC
TRBJ1-1 - 16 TRBD1 TRBV3-1 CASSRLGGQGASAAFF TGTGCCAGCAGCCGATTAGGAGGACAGGGGGCGAGTGCGGCTTTCTTT
TRBJ2-5 - 15 TRBD2 TRBV20-1 CSARPSGGAEETQYF TGCAGTGCTAGGCCCAGCGGGGGGGCCGAAGAGACCCAGTACTTC
TRBJ1-4 - 15 TRBD1 TRBV20-1 CSARDRATVEEKLFF TGCAGTGCTCGGGACAGGGCTACCGTGGAGGAAAAACTGTTTTTT
TRBJ2-5 - 14 TRBD1 TRBV2 CASNGQGFRETQYF TGTGCCAGTAACGGACAGGGGTTCCGTGAGACCCAGTACTTC
TRBJ1-3 - 16 - TRBV29-1 CSVEDRGRGSGNTIYF TGCAGCGTTGAAGACCGGGGAAGGGGCTCTGGAAACACCATATATTTT
TRBJ1-1 - 17 - TRBV20-1 CSAPGGGQAGRSTEAFF TGCAGTGCCCCGGGGGGAGGGCAGGCGGGGAGGTCCACTGAAGCTTTCTTT
TRBJ1-6 - 15 TRBD1 TRBV3-1 CASSPDREYNSPLHF TGTGCCAGCAGCCCAGACAGGGAATATAATTCACCCCTCCACTTT
TRBJ1-2 - 16 - TRBV7-9 CASGRQAPMALYGYTF TGTGCCAGCGGCAGACAGGCGCCTATGGCTCTCTATGGCTACACCTTC
TRBJ1-1 - 13 TRBD1 TRBV20-1 CSARTGAKTEAFF TGCAGTGCCAGGACAGGGGCGAAGACTGAAGCTTTCTTT
TRBJ2-7 - 15 TRBD2 TRBV6-2/TRBV6-3 CASRQRGLEHYEQYF TGTGCCAGCAGACAGCGGGGACTGGAGCACTACGAGCAGTACTTC
TRBJ2-3 - 16 TRBD1 TRBV10-3 CAISLAGTGSTDTQYF TGTGCCATCAGCCTTGCCGGGACAGGCTCCACAGATACGCAGTATTTT
TRBJ2-3 - 16 - TRBV30 CAWSVNPRGPGDTQYF TGTGCCTGGAGTGTGAATCCTCGGGGGCCTGGAGATACGCAGTATTTT
TRBJ1-5 - 14 - TRBV20-1 CSATRWGGNQPQHF TGCAGTGCTACCCGATGGGGGGGCAATCAGCCCCAGCATTTT
TRBJ2-1 few 12 - TRBV28 CASSLSYNEQFF TGTGCCAGCAGTCTTTCCTACAATGAGCAGTTCTTC
TRBJ1-1 - 15 - TRBV6-2/TRBV6-3 CASSYSGQLNTEAFF TGTGCCAGCAGTTACTCGGGGCAGTTGAACACTGAAGCTTTCTTT